Below, 28 T cell receptor beta chains from the same sample are listed, as sequenced in a study of blood T cell repertoires in COVID-19. The data were produced by immunoSEQ multiplex PCR, yet TCRdb's version contains in-frame clones alone and is incomplete. The profile shows roughly 160,000 clones, 80% to 90% of them singletons. The source material was peripheral blood. The receptors come from a man aged 60 to 75 with acute or convalescent COVID-19.

The rearrangement joins TRBV29-1 to TRBJ2-7, with TRBD1 matching 12 bases. V was pared by 4 bases and J by 5 bases, with 12 bases of the junction left unmatched. This CDR3 has 16 residues. CDR1 SQVTM and CDR2 ANQGSEA come from the germline V gene. In nucleotides, the CDR3 is TGCAGCGTTGTTACGGGCCGGGACAGGGGGCTGAACGAGCAGTACTTC. Residues: CSVVTGRDRGLNEQYF.

In the case of this clone: Other DNA sequences in this sample translate to the same CDR3. The chain combines TRBV19 with TRBJ1-1; D not resolved. Trimming took 2 bases from V and 1 from J, leaving 8 bases between them. From germline, CDR1 is LNHDA and CDR2 SQIVND (reference sequence). This CDR3 comprises 14 residues. CDR3 sequence: CASSIRGPNTEAFF. The CDR3 DNA follows: TGTGCCAGTAGTATAAGAGGGCCGAACACTGAAGCTTTCTTT.

The chain combines TRBV27 with TRBJ1-5; D unclear. The germline V gene has CDR1 MNHEY and CDR2 SMNVEV (reference sequence). V was clipped by 9 bases and J by 4 bases, with 7 bases between them. There are 11 residues in the CDR3. The CDR3 DNA reads TGTGCCAGACTCCAAAATCAGCCCCAGCATTTT. This translates into CARLQNQPQHF.

V and J are TRBV6-5 and TRBJ1-3; maybe TRBD1 (5 bases). Germline assignment: CDR1 MNHEY and CDR2 SVGAGI. The CDR3 spans 16 residues. Trimming stripped 0 bases from V and 4 bases from J, with 13 bases between. CDR3 coding DNA: TGTGCCAGCAGTTACTCCGGGGGGTTAATAGGAAACACCATATATTTT. Its protein product is CASSYSGGLIGNTIYF.

The V and J genes are TRBV7-3 and TRBJ2-3; 8 bases agree with TRBD1. V dropped 3 bases and J dropped 4; count of bases not matched to a gene: 9. The V gene's germline CDR1 is SGHTA and CDR2 FQGTGA. The CDR3 sequence is 16 residues long. The chain's CDR3 is CASSFGRPGGPDTQYF. In DNA, the CDR3 is TGTGCCAGCAGCTTCGGACGCCCAGGGGGCCCAGATACGCAGTATTTT.

The J gene is TRBJ1-5, the V gene TRBV19; TRBD1 is a possible D gene (5 bases). The CDR3 is 16 amino acids. Trimming cost V 3 bases and J 2 bases, with 14 bases left between them. In germline, CDR1 is LNHDA, CDR2 SQIVND (reference sequence). DNA for the CDR3: TGTGCCAGTAGTATTAACGGCGCCAGGGGCAATCAGCCCCAGCATTTT. Translation gives CASSINGARGNQPQHF. The variable domain in full, completed from reference TRBV19 and TRBJ1-5, reads DGGITQSPKYLFRKEGQNVTLSCEQNLNHDAMYWYRQDPGQGLRLIYYSQIVNDFQKGDIAEGYSVSREKKESFPLTVTSAQKNPTAFYLCASSINGARGNQPQHFGDGTRLSIL.

The chain uses TRBV5-4 and TRBJ1-2; 8 bases align to TRBD1. CDR3 length equals 17 residues. The germline CDR1 and CDR2 sequences are SGHNT and YYREEE (reference sequence). V dropped 0 bases and J dropped 2; count of bases not matched to a gene: 9. The CDR3 loop reads CASSLAKGDRGNYGYTF. The CDR3 coding sequence is TGTGCCAGCAGCTTGGCGAAAGGAGACAGGGGAAACTATGGCTACACCTTC.

The chain links TRBV9 to TRBJ2-3; no clear D. Germline V gene sequence: CDR1 SGDLS, CDR2 YYNGEE. The CDR3 extends over 12 amino acids. The germline V and J ends were trimmed by 4 bases and 2 bases, with 5 bases remaining between them. The CDR3 DNA follows: TGTGCCAGCAGCAGAGTCACAGATACGCAGTATTTT. Translation gives CASSRVTDTQYF.

The genes are TRBV7-9 and TRBJ1-1; 7 nucleotides agree with TRBD1. The V and J ends lost 1 base and 3 bases, in that order; junction bases with no gene match: 2. Germline loops: CDR1 SEHNR, CDR2 FQNEAQ (reference sequence). This CDR3 comprises 14 residues. CDR3 region: CASSLEQGYTEAFF. The CDR3 DNA reads as TGTGCCAGCAGCTTAGAACAGGGGTACACTGAAGCTTTCTTT.

The chain combines TRBV18 with TRBJ1-5; D is unclear. Per germline, CDR1 KGHSH and CDR2 LQKENI. V was pared by 2 bases and J by 6 bases, with 11 bases between. CDR3 length equals 14 residues. CDR3 residues: CASSPEVGSQPQHF. The CDR3 region has the DNA TGTGCCAGCTCACCAGAGGTGGGGAGTCAGCCCCAGCATTTT. Variable domain in full (rest from reference TRBV18 and TRBJ1-5): NAGVMQNPRHLVRRRGQEARLRCSPMKGHSHVYWYRQLPEEGLKFMVYLQKENIIDESGMPKERFSAEFPKEGPSILRIQQVVRGDSAAYFCASSPEVGSQPQHFGDGTRLSIL.

The chain uses TRBV24-1 and TRBJ1-1; TRBD1 might be the D (5 bases). The CDR3 sequence is 15 residues long. Germline values: CDR1 KGHDR, CDR2 SFDVKD. V gave up 3 bases and J gave up 1 base, with 11 bases separating them. Here the CDR3 reads CATSDPGLPNTEAFF. The CDR3 DNA is TGTGCCACCAGTGATCCGGGACTCCCGAACACTGAAGCTTTCTTT.

This clone was counted a few times. The genes are TRBV28 and TRBJ2-7; TRBD1 is a possible D gene (5 bases). V lost 9 bases and J lost 4, with 13 bases in between. This CDR3 comprises 12 residues. Per the germline V gene, CDR1 is MDHEN and CDR2 is SYDVKM. The CDR3 is CASGTQGYEQYF. The CDR3 nucleotides read TGTGCCAGTGGAACTCAGGGATACGAGCAGTACTTC.

The chain combines TRBV2 with TRBJ1-2; D ambiguous. The CDR3 spans 12 residues. Germline CDR1 and CDR2: SNHLY and FYNNEI. The V and J ends lost 4 bases and 4 bases respectively, with 7 bases between them. The CDR3 here is CASSGEAYGYTF. CDR3 in DNA: TGTGCCAGCAGTGGAGAGGCCTATGGCTACACCTTC.

The J gene is TRBJ2-1, the V gene TRBV18; 7 bases line up with TRBD2. CDR1 is KGHSH, CDR2 LQKENI, per germline. CDR3 length: 15 amino acids. V dropped 2 bases and J dropped 8; count of bases not matched to a gene: 9. CDR3 sequence (DNA): TGTGCCAGCTCACCATACGGGAGGACAAACGATGAGCAGTTCTTC. Its translation: CASSPYGRTNDEQFF.

This chain uses TRBV24-1 with TRBJ2-3, with 11 bases aligning to TRBD1. Germline CDR1 KGHDR, CDR2 SFDVKD. The CDR3 is made up of 15 amino acids. V was pared by 4 bases and J by 7 bases, with 6 bases of the junction left unmatched. The CDR3 is CATSDPGQGVYTQYF. The CDR3 nucleotides are TGTGCCACCAGTGACCCGGGACAGGGGGTATATACGCAGTATTTT.

This sequence joins TRBV3-1 (or the pseudogene TRBV3-2) and TRBJ1-2; possible D gene TRBD1, 5 bases. Germline CDR1 reads LGHDT; CDR2 reads YNNKEL (reference sequence). Trimming stripped 3 bases from V and 1 base from J, with 15 bases between. The CDR3 loop spans 16 amino acids. CDR3 DNA sequence: TGTGCCAGCAGCCACCAGGGAAGTTGGGGTAACTATGGCTACACCTTC. This encodes CASSHQGSWGNYGYTF.

The chain recombines TRBV9 with TRBJ2-1, with 9 positions matching TRBD2. The trim removed 6 bases at V and 3 bases at J, leaving 10 bases unmatched. The CDR3 is 16 residues long. Germline CDR1 reads SGDLS; CDR2 reads YYNGEE. CDR3 sequence reads: CASNRLVAGVYNEQFF. The CDR3 DNA reads TGTGCCAGCAACCGACTTGTAGCGGGAGTCTACAATGAGCAGTTCTTC.

DNA for the CDR3: TGTGCCACCCTCGCTTCCTCGCAGGGAGGGCCCGGGGAGCTGTTTTTT. Its protein product is CATLASSQGGPGELFF. The V and J genes are TRBV24-1 and TRBJ2-2; 7 bases match TRBD2. This CDR3 contains 16 residues. Germline V gene lookup returns CDR1 KGHDR and CDR2 SFDVKD. With V trimmed by 9 bases and J by 6 bases, 15 bases remained unmatched.

The table lists this clone with a count of one. The V and J genes are TRBV3-1 (or the pseudogene TRBV3-2) and TRBJ1-3; D is possibly TRBD1 (6 bases). Between the trimmed V and J ends, which lost 4 bases and 2 bases, there was a span of 9 bases. Germline CDR1 reads LGHDT; CDR2 reads YNNKEL (reference sequence). The CDR3 has 14 amino acids. CDR3 DNA: TGTGCCAGCAGCCTTCGACAGGCTGGAAACACCATATATTTT. This sequence encodes CASSLRQAGNTIYF.

This chain connects TRBV24-1 to TRBJ1-5, with unresolved D. Deletions cut 5 bases from V and 1 base from J, with 8 bases between. This CDR3 has 14 amino acids. The germline V gene encodes CDR1 KGHDR and CDR2 SFDVKD. CDR3: CATSGRESNQPQHF. The CDR3, as DNA: TGTGCCACCAGTGGACGGGAGAGCAATCAGCCCCAGCATTTT.

This clone was counted between two and nine times. This chain connects TRBV2 to TRBJ2-7; unclear D gene. Per the germline V gene, CDR1 is SNHLY and CDR2 is FYNNEI. V was clipped by 6 bases and J by 0 bases, with 12 bases between them. The CDR3 has 14 residues. CDR3 in DNA: TGTGCCAGCAGACCTCCGCCTAGCTCCTACGAGCAGTACTTC. It codes for CASRPPPSSYEQYF.

The table lists this clone with a count of one. The chain recombines TRBV5-6 with TRBJ1-3; 7 positions agree with TRBD1. Trimming removed 9 bases from V and 0 bases from J; junction bases left unmatched: 9. The CDR3 covers 15 residues. Germline values: CDR1 SGHDT, CDR2 YYEEEE. The CDR3, as DNA: TGTGCCACTTGGACAGGACAGAGCTCTGGAAACACCATATATTTT. Translation gives CATWTGQSSGNTIYF.

The chain couples TRBV5-1 to TRBJ1-2; no reliable D call. Trimming removed 1 base at V and 8 bases at J, with 12 bases between. Germline V gene sequence: CDR1 SGHRS, CDR2 YFSETQ. This CDR3 comprises 13 residues. CDR3 sequence reads: CASSLSGLEGYTF. In DNA form, the CDR3 reads TGCGCCAGCAGCTTGTCGGGTTTGGAGGGCTACACCTTC.

The chain links TRBV19 to TRBJ1-1; D call uncertain. V gave up 4 bases and J gave up 4 bases, with 13 bases separating them. CDR1 is LNHDA, CDR2 SQIVND, per germline (reference sequence). The CDR3 contains 14 residues. The CDR3 DNA is TGTGCCAGTAGTACAGGACTCCCTCCCACTGAAGCTTTCTTT. This gives the protein CASSTGLPPTEAFF.

The chain recombines TRBV28 with TRBJ1-2; no reliable D call. This CDR3 is 15 amino acids long. CDR1 is MDHEN and CDR2 is SYDVKM in the germline V gene. V was clipped by 7 bases and J by 1 base, with 16 bases between them. This chain's CDR3 is CASTSQAGYNYGYTF. The CDR3 bases are TGTGCCAGCACCTCTCAAGCGGGTTATAACTATGGCTACACCTTC.

The CDR3 DNA follows: TGCGCCAGCAGTGAAGGGGATTCACCCCTCCACTTT. Translated, it gives CASSEGDSPLHF. V gene TRBV10-2 combines with J gene TRBJ1-6, with D tentatively TRBD1 (5 bases). With 3 bases removed from V and 8 bases from J, the gap between germline ends came to 5 bases. The germline gives CDR1 WSHSY, CDR2 SAAADI. The CDR3 covers 12 residues.

The V gene is TRBV28, the J gene TRBJ1-1; tentatively, D is TRBD1 (5 bases). Germline V gene lookup returns CDR1 MDHEN and CDR2 SYDVKM. V was cut by 6 bases and J by 1 base, with 15 bases left in between. There are 15 residues in the CDR3. The CDR3 DNA reads TGTGCCAGCAGCCCGACAGTGACTCCGAACACTGAAGCTTTCTTT. Translation gives CASSPTVTPNTEAFF.

This chain connects TRBV6-2 or TRBV6-3 to TRBJ2-7, with TRBD2 matching 14 bases. The V and J ends lost 5 bases and 0 bases, in that order; junction bases with no gene match: 3. Germline CDR1 MNHEY, CDR2 SVGEGT. The CDR3 runs 16 residues. Here the CDR3 reads CASSRTSGRSSYEQYF. In nucleotides, the CDR3 is TGTGCCAGCAGTCGGACTAGCGGGAGGAGCTCCTACGAGCAGTACTTC.